This passage covers 8 T cell receptor beta chains from one sample sequenced in a study of blood T cell repertoires in COVID-19. Generated by immunoSEQ multiplex PCR, the TCRdb table keeps only in-frame clones and is missing some. This sample has 200,000 to 250,000 clones, with approximately 83% found just once. Sample: peripheral blood. These TCRs come from a woman in her fifties or sixties with acute or convalescent COVID-19.

The chain recombines TRBV27 with TRBJ2-1, with D uncertain. The CDR3 has 11 residues. The V gene lost 6 bases and the J gene lost 9 bases, with 9 bases spanning the gap. Germline-derived CDR1 and CDR2 are MNHEY and SMNVEV (reference sequence). The CDR3 DNA follows: TGTGCCAGCAGCAAAACTGGTGAGCAGTTCTTC. Protein product: CASSKTGEQFF.

V and J are TRBV5-4 and TRBJ2-5, with D possibly matching TRBD1 (5 bases). The germline CDR1 and CDR2 sequences are SGHNT and YYREEE (reference sequence). The CDR3 is 13 residues long. The V and J ends lost 5 bases and 3 bases respectively, with 11 bases between them. The CDR3 DNA sequence: TGTGCCAGCAGATCGAAAGGGGAAGAGACCCAGTACTTC. This encodes CASRSKGEETQYF.

The CDR3: CASSRTSGRANEQFF. The DNA for the CDR3 is TGTGCCAGCAGTCGGACTAGCGGGAGGGCTAATGAGCAGTTCTTC. The chain couples TRBV3-1 (or the pseudogene TRBV3-2) to TRBJ2-1; 15 bases match TRBD2. CDR1 and CDR2 (germline): LGHDT, YNNKEL (reference sequence). J was trimmed by 7 bases and V by 6 bases; bases with no gene match: 4. This CDR3 comprises 15 residues.

This chain connects TRBV28 to TRBJ1-5; no definite D call. The CDR3 sequence is 14 residues long. The germline V and J ends were trimmed by 5 bases and 6 bases, with 14 bases remaining between them. CDR1 is MDHEN, CDR2 SYDVKM, per germline. As DNA, the CDR3 is TGTGCCAGCAGTACCGGGGAATTAGGTCAGCCCCAGCATTTT. It codes for CASSTGELGQPQHF.

The CDR3 sequence: CASSPDRRTRAFF. CDR3 in DNA: TGCGCCAGCAGCCCGGACAGGAGAACAAGGGCTTTCTTT. The gene calls are TRBV4-3 and TRBJ1-1; 7 bases fit TRBD1. The CDR3 is 13 amino acids. In germline, CDR1 is LGHNA, CDR2 YSLEER. After removal of 4 bases from V and 11 bases from J, the junction contained 10 bases not matched to a gene.

Here the CDR3 reads CASSLAGQGPPYEQYF. DNA of the CDR3: TGTGCCAGCAGCTTAGCGGGGCAGGGTCCCCCCTACGAGCAGTACTTC. V usage is TRBV7-9 and J usage is TRBJ2-7; tentatively, D is TRBD1 (5 bases). The CDR3 consists of 16 residues. V lost 0 bases and J lost 2, with 14 bases in between. CDR1 and CDR2 from the germline V gene are SEHNR and FQNEAQ (reference sequence).

This clone is termed medium-sized. The V gene is TRBV5-5, the J gene TRBJ2-7, with D possibly being TRBD2 (5 bases). Trimming took off 0 bases at V and 1 base at J, with 5 bases between the two ends. CDR3 length: 13 amino acids. Germline values: CDR1 SGHKS, CDR2 YYEKEE (reference sequence). Written as DNA, the CDR3 is TGTGCCAGCAGCTTGGGGGAGTCCTACGAGCAGTACTTC. Its protein product is CASSLGESYEQYF.

The rearrangement links TRBV7-9 to TRBJ1-6; no definite D call. The CDR3 is 15 residues long. Between the trimmed V and J ends, which lost 1 base and 5 bases, there was a span of 9 bases. Germline assignment: CDR1 SEHNR and CDR2 FQNEAQ (reference sequence). CDR3 residues: CASSLGRGNNSPLHF. CDR3 DNA: TGTGCCAGCAGCTTAGGGCGGGGAAATAATTCACCCCTCCACTTT.